The 17 T cell receptor beta chains listed next were all sequenced from one sample in a study of blood T cell repertoires in COVID-19. Some clones are missing from TCRdb's copy, which holds only in-frame ones; the method was immunoSEQ multiplex PCR. Altogether fewer than 250,000 clones are present, 85% to 90% being singletons, with the ten largest covering under 14%. The sequenced material came from peripheral blood. The receptors stem from a man aged 50 to 59 with COVID-19, enrolled during active disease.

The chain employs TRBV29-1 and TRBJ2-3, with D perhaps matching TRBD2 (5 bases). Germline V gene sequence: CDR1 SQVTM, CDR2 ANQGSEA. V shed 4 bases and J shed 2 bases, with 10 bases lying between them. This CDR3 region has 13 residues. CDR3 sequence reads: CSVARGPTDTQYF. The CDR3 DNA reads as TGCAGCGTTGCCCGAGGGCCCACAGATACGCAGTATTTT.

The chain links TRBV12-3 or TRBV12-4 to TRBJ2-5, with 9 bases matching TRBD1. The CDR3 length is 13 residues. The J segment lost 4 bases and the V segment lost 6 bases, leaving 3 bases of the junction unmatched. The chain's CDR3 is CASRGTGLETQYF. CDR3 nucleotide sequence: TGTGCCAGCAGAGGGACAGGGTTAGAGACCCAGTACTTC.

The J gene is TRBJ2-3, the V gene TRBV6-6; D remains unclear. The CDR3 sequence is 12 residues long. The V end was cut by 3 bases, the J end by 6 bases, with 7 bases between. Germline assignment: CDR1 MNHNY and CDR2 SVGAGI (reference sequence). CDR3 sequence: CASSYRADTQYF. DNA of the CDR3: TGTGCCAGCAGTTATCGTGCGGATACGCAGTATTTT.

V and J are TRBV11-3 and TRBJ1-1; 8 nucleotides line up with TRBD1. CDR3 size: 14 residues. The V gene's germline CDR1 is SGHNT and CDR2 YENEEA. Unmatched junction bases numbered 7, after V lost 5 bases and J lost 5 bases. CDR3 loop: CASSTNQGATEAFF. The CDR3 nucleotides read TGTGCCAGCAGCACCAACCAGGGGGCAACTGAAGCTTTCTTT.

Concerning this clone: The sample has other DNA sequences that encode this CDR3 too. The V and J genes are TRBV27 and TRBJ1-1; possible D gene TRBD1, 5 bases. V was shortened by 4 bases and J by 5 bases, with 11 bases between the two germline ends. This CDR3 contains 13 residues. Germline CDR1 reads MNHEY; CDR2 reads SMNVEV (reference sequence). The CDR3 loop reads CASSYAGNTEAFF. Here the CDR3 DNA reads TGTGCCAGCAGTTATGCAGGGAATACTGAAGCTTTCTTT.

The chain employs TRBV19 and TRBJ1-2, with 10 nucleotides matching TRBD1. The CDR3 spans 15 residues. Germline loops: CDR1 LNHDA, CDR2 SQIVND (reference sequence). Trimming at V came to 5 bases and at J to 4 bases, leaving 7 bases not matched to a gene. The CDR3 nucleotides read TGTGCCAGTAGTTTTGGACAGGGGGTCACCTATGGCTACACCTTC. It encodes CASSFGQGVTYGYTF.

Sample share makes this clone medium-sized (0.01 to 0.1%). The gene calls are TRBV7-9 and TRBJ2-2, with D hard to call. CDR3 length: 13 residues. With 9 bases removed from V and 6 bases from J, the gap between germline ends came to 14 bases. Germline assignment: CDR1 SEHNR and CDR2 FQNEAQ (reference sequence). CDR3: CARGPVGAGELFF. The CDR3 DNA reads TGTGCCAGAGGCCCGGTGGGCGCCGGGGAGCTGTTTTTT.

The V and J genes are TRBV4-1 and TRBJ1-3; tentative D call: TRBD1 (5 bases). Trimming took off 0 bases at V and 4 bases at J, with 19 bases between the two ends. CDR1 is MGHRA, CDR2 YSYEKL, per germline. This CDR3 spans 18 amino acids. In DNA, the CDR3 is TGCGCCAGCAGCCAAGATAGGCCGCCGGCGGGGGGGGGAAACACCATATATTTT. It codes for CASSQDRPPAGGGNTIYF.

V usage is TRBV5-5 and J usage is TRBJ1-3; possible D gene TRBD1, 5 bases. The length of the CDR3 is 16 residues. V was clipped by 4 bases and J by 0 bases, with 14 bases between them. The germline CDR1 and CDR2 sequences are SGHKS and YYEKEE (reference sequence). CDR3 nucleotide sequence: TGTGCCAGCAGCCCTACAGGTTCCTACTCTGGAAACACCATATATTTT. It encodes CASSPTGSYSGNTIYF.

The DNA for the CDR3 is TGTGCCAGCAGTTTGCGGGAATCCTACGAGCAGTACTTC. Its translation: CASSLRESYEQYF. This rearrangement joins TRBV12-3 or TRBV12-4 to TRBJ2-7; tentative D call: TRBD2 (6 bases). CDR3 length: 13 residues. Trimming removed 3 bases from V and 1 base from J, with 7 bases in between.

This chain links TRBV6-5 with TRBJ2-7; no clear D gene. This CDR3 has 13 amino acids. Germline assignment: CDR1 MNHEY and CDR2 SVGAGI. V lost 8 bases and J lost 7, with 18 bases in between. CDR3 nucleotide sequence: TGTGCCAGCCGAAGAACACGGGTCGGGGAGCAGTACTTC. It codes for CASRRTRVGEQYF.

The genes are TRBV24-1 and TRBJ2-5; 10 bases are shared with TRBD1. The V gene end was trimmed by 3 bases and the J gene end by 1 base; junction bases not matched to a gene: 7. The CDR3 runs to 17 residues. CDR1 and CDR2 (germline): KGHDR, SFDVKD. Here the CDR3 DNA reads TGTGCCACCAGTGATCAGCAGGGACAGGGGACCCAAGAGACCCAGTACTTC. Residues: CATSDQQGQGTQETQYF.

The chain links TRBV5-6 to TRBJ2-4, with 13 bases that match TRBD2. The CDR3 contains 18 residues. CDR1 and CDR2 (germline): SGHDT, YYEEEE. Germline trimming cut 3 bases from V and 0 bases from J; bases unmatched to any gene: 6. DNA of the CDR3: TGTGCCAGCAGCTCCGGGACTAGCGGGGACCTAGCCAAAAACATTCAGTACTTC. Protein sequence: CASSSGTSGDLAKNIQYF.

The genes are TRBV9 and TRBJ2-4, with a possible D match to TRBD2 (5 bases). Between the trimmed V and J ends, which lost 4 bases and 6 bases, there was a span of 8 bases. The CDR3 has 12 residues. CDR1 is SGDLS and CDR2 is YYNGEE in the germline V gene. This CDR3 is CASSPEGNIQYF. As DNA, the CDR3 is TGTGCCAGCAGCCCCGAGGGAAACATTCAGTACTTC.

This chain links TRBV5-1 with TRBJ1-2; D gene uncertain. Germline-derived CDR1 and CDR2 are SGHRS and YFSETQ. CDR3 length: 13 residues. V lost 1 base to trimming and J lost 3 bases, with 7 bases between them. CDR3 in amino acids: CASSLQVDYGYTF. CDR3 nucleotides: TGCGCCAGCAGCTTGCAAGTAGACTATGGCTACACCTTC.

The chain has TRBV6-5 and TRBJ1-4; D may be TRBD1 (6 bases). The germline V gene has CDR1 MNHEY and CDR2 SVGAGI. The V gene lost 6 bases and the J gene lost 0 bases, with 8 bases spanning the gap. This CDR3 is built from 14 residues. CDR3 sequence: CASRNRATNEKLFF. The CDR3 bases are TGTGCCAGCAGAAACAGGGCAACTAATGAAAAACTGTTTTTT.

The gene calls are TRBV2 and TRBJ2-1, with 12 nucleotides matching TRBD2. The V and J ends lost 6 bases and 8 bases, in that order; junction bases with no gene match: 5. The germline V gene has CDR1 SNHLY and CDR2 FYNNEI. The CDR3 spans 14 residues. CDR3 nucleotide sequence: TGTGCCAGCAGGAGGACTAGCGGGACTTATGAGCAGTTCTTC. Amino acid sequence: CASRRTSGTYEQFF.